A single count supports the clone carrying this TCR beta chain. This specimen comes from a study of blood T cell repertoires in COVID-19. Germline CDR1 is MDHEN and CDR2 is SYDVKM. Trimming at V came to 7 bases and at J to 0 bases, leaving 6 bases not matched to a gene. CDR3 length equals 15 residues. Sequencing used immunoSEQ multiplex PCR; TCRdb keeps in-frame clones, though not all of them. The table records 200,000 to 250,000 clones, about nine tenths of them present only once. The source of this sequence is a man older than 75 with acute or convalescent COVID-19. Sequencing was performed on peripheral blood. The chain is built from TRBV28 and TRBJ2-1; 7 bases fit TRBD2. CDR3 loop: CASTLGGISYNEQFF. DNA for the CDR3: TGTGCCAGCACCCTCGGGGGGATCTCCTACAATGAGCAGTTCTTC.